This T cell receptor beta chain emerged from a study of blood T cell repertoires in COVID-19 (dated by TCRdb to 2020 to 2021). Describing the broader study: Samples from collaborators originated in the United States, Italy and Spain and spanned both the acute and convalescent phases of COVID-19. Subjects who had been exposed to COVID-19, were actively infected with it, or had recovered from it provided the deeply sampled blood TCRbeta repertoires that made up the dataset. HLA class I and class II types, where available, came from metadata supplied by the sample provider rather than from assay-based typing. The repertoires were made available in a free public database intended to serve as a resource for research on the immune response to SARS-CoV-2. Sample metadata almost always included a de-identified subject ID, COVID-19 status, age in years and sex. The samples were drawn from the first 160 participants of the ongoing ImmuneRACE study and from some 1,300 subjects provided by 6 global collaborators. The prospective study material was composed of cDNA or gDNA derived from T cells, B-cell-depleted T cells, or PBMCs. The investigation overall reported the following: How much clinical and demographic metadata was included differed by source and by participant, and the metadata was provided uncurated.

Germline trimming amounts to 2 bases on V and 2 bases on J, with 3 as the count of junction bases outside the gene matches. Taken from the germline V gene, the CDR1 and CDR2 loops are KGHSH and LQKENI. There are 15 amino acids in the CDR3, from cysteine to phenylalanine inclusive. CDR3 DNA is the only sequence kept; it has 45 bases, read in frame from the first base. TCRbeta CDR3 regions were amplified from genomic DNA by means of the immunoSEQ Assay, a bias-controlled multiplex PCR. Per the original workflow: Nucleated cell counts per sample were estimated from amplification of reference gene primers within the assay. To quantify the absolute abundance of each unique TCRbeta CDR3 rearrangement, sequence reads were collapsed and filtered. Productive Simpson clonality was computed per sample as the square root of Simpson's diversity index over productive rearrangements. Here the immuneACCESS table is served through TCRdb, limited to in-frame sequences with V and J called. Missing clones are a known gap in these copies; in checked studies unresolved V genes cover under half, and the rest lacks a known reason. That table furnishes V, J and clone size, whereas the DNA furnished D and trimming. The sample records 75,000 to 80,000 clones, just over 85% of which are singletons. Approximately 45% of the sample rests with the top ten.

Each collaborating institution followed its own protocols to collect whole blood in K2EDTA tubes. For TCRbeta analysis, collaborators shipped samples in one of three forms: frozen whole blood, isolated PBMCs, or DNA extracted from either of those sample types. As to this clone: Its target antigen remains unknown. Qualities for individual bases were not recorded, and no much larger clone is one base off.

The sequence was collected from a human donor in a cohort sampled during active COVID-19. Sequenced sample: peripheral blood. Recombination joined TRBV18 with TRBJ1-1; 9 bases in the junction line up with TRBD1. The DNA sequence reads TGTGCCAGCTCACCAGAGACAGGGGGAAACACTGAAGCTTTCTTT. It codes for CASSPETGGNTEAFF.